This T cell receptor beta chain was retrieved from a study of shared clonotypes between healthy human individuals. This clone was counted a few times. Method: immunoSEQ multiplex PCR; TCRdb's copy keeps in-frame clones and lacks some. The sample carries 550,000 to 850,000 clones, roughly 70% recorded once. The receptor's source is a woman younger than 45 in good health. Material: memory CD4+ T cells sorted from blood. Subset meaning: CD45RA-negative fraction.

The DNA of the CDR3 is TGCGCCAGCAGCTTTGTTGCAGGGGGCGAATCCCAACGGCCCAAAAACATTCAGTACTTC. This translates into CASSFVAGGESQRPKNIQYF. The gene calls are TRBV5-1 and TRBJ2-4; TRBD1 agrees at 8 bases. The V gene's germline CDR1 is SGHRS and CDR2 YFSETQ. V lost 2 bases to trimming and J lost 2 bases; unmatched junction nucleotides: 18. The CDR3 consists of 20 residues.